This TCR beta chain was identified during a study of cytomegalovirus exposure and HLA in healthy donors. General study results and limits: The likely explanation for a cluster of highly shared sequence variants was sequencing artifact.

Donors were ostensibly healthy at sampling, although undocumented immune exposures were probable. Vbeta (60) and Jbeta (13) primers were used in the PCR. The protocol was immunoSEQ multiplex PCR, while the TCRdb copy is restricted to in-frame clones and leaves out a portion. The sample contains around 120,000 clones, 60% to 75% of which appear only once. The CDR3 is 13 amino acids. The ends were cut back, 3 bases at V and 2 bases at J, with 9 bases in the middle. CDR1 and CDR2 (germline): SGHDT, YYEEEE. With regard to this clone: Its antigen is undetermined.

The sequenced sample consisted of PBMCs. This receptor was taken from a man in his forties or fifties in good health and CMV-seropositive. This chain joins TRBV5-6 and TRBJ2-7; TRBD1 might be the D (6 bases). The CDR3 is CASSSGQTYEQYF. The CDR3 DNA sequence: TGTGCCAGCAGCTCGGGACAAACCTACGAGCAGTACTTC.